The clone carrying this T cell receptor beta chain occurred once. Generated by immunoSEQ multiplex PCR, the TCRdb table keeps only in-frame clones and is missing some. The table lists roughly 250 clones, approximately 85% of them singletons. The CDR3 runs to 18 residues. The germline CDR1 and CDR2 sequences are SGHNT and YENEEA. With 2 bases removed from V and 5 bases from J, the gap between germline ends came to 23 bases. The sample is drawn from a study of preoperative IRX-2 immunotherapy in early breast cancer. Stated treatment: preoperative locoregional IRX-2 cytokine immunotherapy. Samples came from a phase Ib trial of preoperative locoregional IRX-2 cytokine immunotherapy.

This material consisted of normal tissue next to the tumor, taken from a patient treated with IRX-2 immunotherapy. The clonotype comes from a human donor with breast cancer. V and J are TRBV11-3 and TRBJ2-3; D is possibly TRBD2 (5 bases). CDR3 in DNA: TGTGCCAGCAGCTTAAGAGGCGAGGGCTACCCCGGCGGAGATACGCAGTATTTT. Its protein is CASSLRGEGYPGGDTQYF. The entire variable domain, with the rest obtained from reference TRBV11-3 and TRBJ2-3, is as follows: EAGVVQSPRYKIIEKKQPVAFWCNPISGHNTLYWYLQNLGQGPELLIRYENEEAVDDSQLPKDRFSAERLKGVDSTLKIQPAELGDSAVYLCASSLRGEGYPGGDTQYFGPGTRLTVL.